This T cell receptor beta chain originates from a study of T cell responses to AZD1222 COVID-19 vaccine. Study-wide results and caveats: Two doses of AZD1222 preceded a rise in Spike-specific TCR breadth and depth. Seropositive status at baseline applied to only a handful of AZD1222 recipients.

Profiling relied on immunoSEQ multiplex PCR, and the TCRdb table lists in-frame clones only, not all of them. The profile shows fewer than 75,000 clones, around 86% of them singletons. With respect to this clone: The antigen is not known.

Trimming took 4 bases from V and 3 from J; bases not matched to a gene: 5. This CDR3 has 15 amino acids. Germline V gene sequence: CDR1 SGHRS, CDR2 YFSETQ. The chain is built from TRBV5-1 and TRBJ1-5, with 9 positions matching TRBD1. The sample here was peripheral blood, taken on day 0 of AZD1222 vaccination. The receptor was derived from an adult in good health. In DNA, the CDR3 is TGCGCCAGCAGCGAGACAGGGGGAAACAATCAGCCCCAGCATTTT. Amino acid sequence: CASSETGGNNQPQHF.